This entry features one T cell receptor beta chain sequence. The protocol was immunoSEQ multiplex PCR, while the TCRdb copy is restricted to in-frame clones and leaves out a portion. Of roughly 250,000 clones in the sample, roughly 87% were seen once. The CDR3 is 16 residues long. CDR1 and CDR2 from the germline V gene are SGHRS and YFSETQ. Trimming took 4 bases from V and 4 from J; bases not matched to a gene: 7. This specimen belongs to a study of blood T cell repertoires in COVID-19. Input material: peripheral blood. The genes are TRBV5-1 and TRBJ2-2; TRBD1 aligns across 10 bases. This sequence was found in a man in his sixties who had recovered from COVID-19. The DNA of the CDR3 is TGCGCCAGCAGCGGACGGGACAGGGGCATCACCGGGGAGCTGTTTTTT. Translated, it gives CASSGRDRGITGELFF.